A single sample is the source of the 3 T cell receptor beta chains below, sequenced in a study of shared clonotypes between healthy human individuals. Sequencing was performed with immunoSEQ multiplex PCR; in TCRdb, only in-frame clones are kept and a portion is missing. The sample lists a few million clones; more than 85% were seen once. The sequenced sample consisted of naive CD4+ T cells from PBMCs. Subset here: CD45RA+ positively selected. Receptors were obtained from a man between 18 and 29 years old in good health. Some clones in this sample may be carry-over from other donors' samples.

Concerning this clone itself: In the same sample, other DNA sequences code for this CDR3. This chain joins TRBV15 and TRBJ1-5; no clear D. Germline V gene sequence: CDR1 LNHNV, CDR2 YYDKDF (reference sequence). The V gene lost 1 base and the J gene lost 7 bases, with 5 bases spanning the gap. There are 12 residues in the CDR3. For the CDR3, the DNA is TGTGCCACCAGCAGAGTAGACCAGCCCCAGCATTTT. It codes for CATSRVDQPQHF.

To note about this clone: The same CDR3 can be traced to other DNA sequences in this sample. The chain has TRBV18 and TRBJ2-3, with TRBD2 matching over 7 bases. This CDR3 contains 15 residues. Germline V lookup: CDR1 KGHSH, CDR2 LQKENI. V gave up 3 bases and J gave up 0 bases; unmatched junction bases: 3. In DNA, the CDR3 is TGTGCCAGCTCACCGCTAGCGGCTAGCACAGATACGCAGTATTTT. It encodes CASSPLAASTDTQYF.

This sequence joins TRBV12-5 and TRBJ2-5, with D possibly being TRBD1 (6 bases). Trimming pared 1 base from V and 2 bases from J, leaving 8 bases between. The CDR3 is 14 amino acids. Germline CDR1 LGHNT, CDR2 FRNRAP. The chain's CDR3 is CASGLGTVQETQYF. CDR3 nucleotides: TGTGCTAGTGGTTTGGGGACAGTACAAGAGACCCAGTACTTC.